This T cell receptor (beta chain) was identified during a study of shared clonotypes between healthy human individuals. Study-wide results and limits: Shared clonotypes: about 5% naive CD4, under 4% naive CD8, roughly 2.2% memory CD4, about 0.4% memory CD8. Sequencing depth was predicted to influence how clonotypes are shared among donors.

The CDR3 runs to 15 residues. J lost 2 bases, V lost 0 bases, and 3 bases had no gene match. Germline V lookup: CDR1 SGHRS, CDR2 YFSETQ. Data came from immunoSEQ multiplex PCR; TCRdb stores just in-frame clones and leaves some out. The table shows 1.5 million to 2.5 million clones, with about 95% occurring only once. A word on this clone: Its antigen is not identified.

As defined, naive CD8 cells were CD45RO-negative and positively selected for CCR7, with terminally differentiated effector memory CD45RA+ cells excluded. This TCR came from a man aged 18-30 years in good health. Material for sequencing was naive CD8+ T cells sorted from blood. This chain joins TRBV5-1 and TRBJ2-7; 9 nucleotides match TRBD2. CDR3 protein: CASSLVASGTYEQYF. The DNA of the CDR3 is TGCGCCAGCAGCTTGGTGGCTAGCGGGACCTACGAGCAGTACTTC.